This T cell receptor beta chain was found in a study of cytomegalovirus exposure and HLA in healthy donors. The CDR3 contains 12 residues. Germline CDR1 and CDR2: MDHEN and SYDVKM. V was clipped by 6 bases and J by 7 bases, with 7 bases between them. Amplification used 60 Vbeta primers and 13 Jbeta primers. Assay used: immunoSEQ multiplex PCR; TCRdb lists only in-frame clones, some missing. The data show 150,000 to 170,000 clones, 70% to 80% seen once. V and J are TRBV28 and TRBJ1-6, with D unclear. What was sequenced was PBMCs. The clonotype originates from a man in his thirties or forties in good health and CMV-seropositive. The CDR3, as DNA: TGTGCCAGCAGACTAGGAAATTCACCCCTCCACTTT. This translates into CASRLGNSPLHF.